The 25 T cell receptor beta chains reported below all come from one sample, sequenced in a study of T-cell reconstitution after alpha-beta-depleted transplantation in children. Unique molecular identifiers were built into the TCRbeta library. TCRdb passed the PCR reads through MiXCR, listing each CDR3 protein once. The top ten hold 25% to 35% of the sample, which has around 78,000 distinct CDR3 sequences, 13% to 15% seen once. Sequenced here: PBMCs, mostly from graft donor cells, sampled 180 days after TCRalphabeta/CD19-depleted stem cell transplant. The receptor source for this set is a male patient between 2 and 10 years old who had a stem cell transplant for acute lymphoblastic leukemia, so the T cells may come from the graft donor.

The chain joins TRBV20-1 to TRBJ2-4; possible D gene TRBD1, 6 bases. CDR1 is DFQATT, CDR2 SNEGSKA, per germline (reference sequence). V lost 1 base and J 0 bases, leaving 13 bases between the germline ends. The CDR3 length is 16 residues. The CDR3 here is CSARGDTGLAKNIQYF. CDR3 coding DNA: TGCAGTGCTAGAGGGGACACAGGACTAGCCAAAAACATTCAGTACTTC.

A few counts support this clonotype. The chain uses TRBV5-1 and TRBJ2-4; tentatively, D is TRBD1 (6 bases). The germline V gene has CDR1 SGHRS and CDR2 YFSETQ. V was clipped by 4 bases and J by 4 bases, with 12 bases between them. This CDR3 contains 14 residues. The CDR3 DNA is TGCGCCAGCAGCCTCGGGACAAGTAAAAACATTCAGTACTTC. It codes for CASSLGTSKNIQYF.

The table lists this clonotype with a few counts. The chain links TRBV10-3 to TRBJ2-7; a weak D match, TRBD2 (6 bases). Trimming took off 0 bases at V and 0 bases at J, with 9 bases between the two ends. The CDR3 contains 15 residues. The germline V gene has CDR1 ENHRY and CDR2 SYGVKD. CDR3 bases: TGTGCCATCAGTGAGTCTAGGGGAGGCTCCTACGAGCAGTACTTC. Translating it yields CAISESRGGSYEQYF.

This clonotype showed up just a few times. This chain joins TRBV20-1 and TRBJ2-5; D is possibly TRBD1 (6 bases). This CDR3 contains 14 residues. V gave up 3 bases and J gave up 5 bases, with 16 bases separating them. Germline CDR1 reads DFQATT; CDR2 reads SNEGSKA (reference sequence). The CDR3 protein is CSARVGARGETQYF. In nucleotides, the CDR3 is TGCAGTGCTAGGGTGGGGGCTAGGGGGGAGACCCAGTACTTC.

V gene TRBV12-5 combines with J gene TRBJ2-1; maybe TRBD2 (6 bases). Trimming stripped 0 bases from V and 10 bases from J, with 13 bases between. Per germline, CDR1 LGHNT and CDR2 FRNRAP. The CDR3 length is 14 residues. CDR3 loop: CASGLVPGSVEQFF. CDR3 bases: TGTGCTAGTGGTTTGGTACCCGGGAGCGTCGAGCAGTTCTTC.

On this clonotype: Since no conserved phenylalanine or tryptophan closes the CDR3, a read error is the likely cause. As DNA, the CDR3 is TGTGCCAGCAGCCAAGACTACGAGCAGTACTAC. It translates to CASSQDYEQYY. V gene TRBV4-2 combines with J gene TRBJ2-7; D not certain. The CDR3 is 11 residues long. CDR1 and CDR2 (germline): LGHNA, YNFKEQ. The germline V and J ends were trimmed by 0 bases and 3 bases, with 0 bases remaining between them.

This clonotype was counted ten times or more. The chain carries TRBV28 and TRBJ2-3; 8 positions match TRBD1. CDR1 MDHEN and CDR2 SYDVKM come from the germline V gene. After removal of 8 bases from V and 0 bases from J, the junction contained 19 bases not matched to a gene. This CDR3 has 19 residues. In DNA, the CDR3 is TGTGCCAGCCTTATCGGTTTTATCCCGGGACAGGCAAGCACAGATACGCAGTATTTT. It yields the protein CASLIGFIPGQASTDTQYF.

The chain couples TRBV7-3 to TRBJ2-3; 10 bases match TRBD1. CDR3 length: 14 residues. The V gene end was trimmed by 1 base and the J gene end by 7 bases; junction bases not matched to a gene: 2. The germline V gene encodes CDR1 SGHTA and CDR2 FQGTGA. CDR3 DNA sequence: TGTGCCAGCAGCTTAATGACAGGGGGCAATACGCAGTATTTT. Encoded protein: CASSLMTGGNTQYF.

CDR3 nucleotides: TGTGCCAGCAGTTACAATCAGAAGGGGGGGCGACAAGAGACCCAGTACTTC. Amino acids: CASSYNQKGGRQETQYF. V is TRBV6-2 or TRBV6-3 and J is TRBJ2-5, with a weak D call TRBD2 (7 bases). Trimming shortened V by 2 bases and J by 2 bases, and 18 bases separated the two germline ends. The CDR3 has 17 amino acids. Per the germline V gene, CDR1 is MNHEY and CDR2 is SVGEGT.

The chain uses TRBV5-4 and TRBJ2-3; TRBD2 might be the D (6 bases). With 6 bases removed from V and 2 bases from J, the gap between germline ends came to 16 bases. CDR3 length equals 15 residues. Germline loops: CDR1 SGHNT, CDR2 YYREEE (reference sequence). The CDR3 region is CASTMGGFNTDTQYF. In DNA form, the CDR3 reads TGTGCCAGCACCATGGGGGGATTCAACACAGATACGCAGTATTTT.

This clonotype was seen a few times. For the CDR3, the DNA is TGTGCCAGCAGCACTTCAGGGGGCAATCAGCCCCAGCATTTT. Translated: CASSTSGGNQPQHF. The V gene is TRBV7-2, the J gene TRBJ1-5, with TRBD1 as a possible D gene (6 bases). V was clipped by 5 bases and J by 2 bases, with 10 bases between them. Germline V gives CDR1 SGHTA, CDR2 FQGNSA. This CDR3 is built from 14 residues.

The chain uses TRBV10-3 and TRBJ2-5; D gene uncertain. CDR1 is ENHRY and CDR2 is SYGVKD in the germline V gene. The germline V and J ends were trimmed by 2 bases and 1 base, with 8 bases remaining between them. This CDR3 comprises 14 residues. This CDR3 is CAISERDSQETQYF. CDR3 nucleotides: TGTGCCATCAGTGAGAGGGATTCCCAAGAGACCCAGTACTTC.

V gene TRBV4-2 combines with J gene TRBJ2-3, with TRBD2 as a possible D gene (5 bases). Germline CDR1 and CDR2: LGHNA and YNFKEQ. V lost 2 bases to trimming and J lost 0 bases, with 18 bases between them. CDR3 length: 18 amino acids. CDR3 sequence (DNA): TGTGCCAGCAGCCAATGGGTGAGCAGCGGACTTAGCACAGATACGCAGTATTTT. Translating it yields CASSQWVSSGLSTDTQYF.

The chain links TRBV28 to TRBJ2-7, with D unclear. From germline, CDR1 is MDHEN and CDR2 SYDVKM. This CDR3 spans 13 amino acids. Deletions cut 6 bases from V and 6 bases from J, with 15 bases between. CDR3 coding DNA: TGTGCCAGCAGCTTTGGGCTGCTCTGCGAGCAGTACTTC. It encodes CASSFGLLCEQYF.

By share, this clonotype ranks as medium-sized. The rearrangement uses TRBV12-3 or TRBV12-4 and TRBJ1-2; TRBD1 is a possible D gene (6 bases). The CDR3 runs 13 residues. Trimming took 4 bases from V and 4 from J, leaving 10 bases between them. The CDR3 loop reads CASSSGTPYGYTF. The DNA of the CDR3 is TGTGCCAGCAGTTCCGGGACACCCTATGGCTACACCTTC.

V usage is TRBV27 and J usage is TRBJ1-6; 7 bases align to TRBD1. Germline assignment: CDR1 MNHEY and CDR2 SMNVEV (reference sequence). V was clipped by 8 bases and J by 9 bases; unmatched bases: 10. CDR3 length: 14 amino acids. This CDR3 is CASRDRGASSPLHF. The CDR3, as DNA: TGTGCCAGCCGGGACAGAGGGGCGAGTTCACCCCTCCACTTT.

This clonotype was recorded many times. V usage is TRBV5-5 and J usage is TRBJ2-1; D perhaps matches TRBD1 (5 bases). This CDR3 comprises 16 residues. V was clipped by 4 bases and J by 0 bases, with 14 bases between them. CDR1 SGHKS and CDR2 YYEKEE come from the germline V gene (reference sequence). The CDR3: CASSRSRASSYNEQFF. The CDR3 DNA reads TGTGCCAGCAGCCGTTCCAGGGCGAGCTCCTACAATGAGCAGTTCTTC.

This clonotype was counted at least ten times. J is TRBJ2-3 and V is TRBV4-3; D not certain. CDR1 is LGHNA and CDR2 is YSLEER in the germline V gene. This CDR3 has 15 amino acids. V shed 0 bases and J shed 3 bases, with 10 bases lying between them. The DNA of the CDR3 is TGCGCCAGCAGCCAAGACCGGGTGGCGACAGATACGCAGTATTTT. This gives the protein CASSQDRVATDTQYF.

In this sample, this clonotype turned up a few times. The junction and the germline gene differ at one end; a read error may be behind it. The chain employs TRBV9 and TRBJ2-1; D call uncertain. Germline V gene data show CDR1 as SGDLS and CDR2 as YYNGEE. The length of the CDR3 is 12 residues. The CDR3 coding sequence is TGTGCCAGCAGCGCTACCTATAATGAGCAGTTCTTC. Translation: CASSATYNEQFF.

This clonotype was seen repeatedly, ten times or more. This chain connects TRBV12-3 or TRBV12-4 to TRBJ2-5, with a tentative D call TRBD1 (6 bases). The CDR3 consists of 14 residues. Trimming left V 5 bases short and J 6 bases short, with 16 bases between. The chain's CDR3 is CASSPRTVGQTQYF. CDR3 nucleotides: TGTGCCAGCAGTCCCCGGACAGTCGGGCAGACCCAGTACTTC.

This clonotype has just a few counts. The chain has TRBV6-1 and TRBJ2-1; either TRBD1 or TRBD2 may supply D (5 bases each). Germline loops: CDR1 MNHNS, CDR2 SASEGT. The length of the CDR3 is 12 residues. Trimming removed 2 bases from V and 13 bases from J, with 12 bases in between. Written as DNA, the CDR3 is TGTGCCAGCAGTGAAATAGGGACGCAACAGTTCTTC. It translates to CASSEIGTQQFF.

This clonotype was counted a few times. The chain recombines TRBV7-9 with TRBJ2-5; D remains ambiguous. This CDR3 comprises 17 residues. Trimming stripped 1 base from V and 5 bases from J, with 20 bases between. CDR1 and CDR2 (germline): SEHNR, FQNEAQ (reference sequence). CDR3 sequence reads: CASSLGTSPALEETQYF. The CDR3 bases are TGTGCCAGCAGCTTAGGGACCTCACCTGCTTTGGAGGAGACCCAGTACTTC.

Only a few counts were recorded for this clonotype. CDR3 sequence (DNA): TGCGCCAGCAGCCAAGAGTTCCCCCGGTTGGGAGATGGCTACACCTTC. Translation gives CASSQEFPRLGDGYTF. V gene TRBV4-3 combines with J gene TRBJ1-2; D ambiguous. V was clipped by 0 bases and J by 6 bases, with 17 bases between them. CDR1 and CDR2 from the germline V gene are LGHNA and YSLEER. The CDR3 contains 16 residues.

This clonotype has just a few counts. This chain uses TRBV7-2 with TRBJ2-7, with a tentative D call TRBD1 (5 bases). Germline V gene data show CDR1 as SGHTA and CDR2 as FQGNSA. The CDR3 spans 16 residues. V lost 5 bases and J 1 base, leaving 18 bases between the germline ends. In DNA, the CDR3 is TGTGCCAGCAGCCCACGCGCAGGACATAGGTCCTACGAGCAGTACTTC. It yields the protein CASSPRAGHRSYEQYF.

The rearrangement links TRBV9 to TRBJ1-2; TRBD1 aligns across 8 bases. Germline V gene data show CDR1 as SGDLS and CDR2 as YYNGEE. The ends lost 0 bases at V and 5 bases at J; junction bases unmatched: 6. The CDR3 sequence is 15 residues long. The CDR3 loop reads CASSVGEGTGYGYTF. As DNA, the CDR3 is TGTGCCAGCAGCGTAGGAGAGGGGACAGGTTATGGCTACACCTTC.